The rows below give T cell receptor beta chains drawn from one sample of a study of human T cells and chemical hapten exposure. TCRdb passed the RACE reads through MiXCR, listing each CDR3 protein once. The sample lists hundreds of thousands of distinct CDR3 sequences, just under 6.5% occurring once. This specimen consisted of whole blood, obtained in connection with sensitization to the hapten diphenylcyclopropenone (DPC). The source of these receptors is a woman aged 18-29 years with alopecia areata. Some clones in this sample may be carry-over from other donors' samples. Both conserved end residues are part of each CDR3. The D gene is left open where the match is weak. The size of a clone is reported for some rows only, either as once, few or many, or as a class for expanded clones.

>TRBV28|once|TRBD1|TRBJ2-1
TGTGCCAGCAGGACAGGGGGCGCGTCCTACAATGAGCAGTTCTTC
CASRTGGASYNEQFF
>TRBV6-5|.|TRBD1|TRBJ2-1
TGTGCCAGCACTCTAGACAGGGGATCCTACAATGAGCAGTTCTTC
CASTLDRGSYNEQFF
>TRBV12-5|few|.|TRBJ2-6
TGTGCTAGTGGTCTACGGGACGTCTTCTCTGGGGCCAACGTCCTGACTTTC
CASGLRDVFSGANVLTF
>TRBV6-5|many|.|TRBJ1-3
TGTGCCAGCAGTTACTCGGTATCCAGGGGTAACACCATATATTTT
CASSYSVSRGNTIYF
>TRBV12-5|.|.|TRBJ2-7
TGTGCTAGTGGTTTGGTAACGGCCGAGTACGAGCAGTACTTC
CASGLVTAEYEQYF
>TRBV3-1|few|TRBD1|TRBJ2-2
TGTGCCAGCAGCCAAGCGACAGGGTTGACCGGGGAGCTGTTTTTT
CASSQATGLTGELFF
>TRBV2|.|.|TRBJ1-6
TGTGCCAGCACAAAGGGTGTGAATTCACCCCTCCACTTT
CASTKGVNSPLHF
>TRBV12-3/TRBV12-4|many|.|TRBJ1-6
TGTGCCAGCAGTTTGGCACGACGATTTCTCCACTTT
CASSLARRFLHF
>TRBV6-6|few|.|TRBJ2-2
TGTGCCAGCAGTTACCGGGCTCCGGGGGCCGGGGAGCTGTTTTTT
CASSYRAPGAGELFF
>TRBV7-2|many|.|TRBJ1-1
TGTGCCAGCAGCTCATATTTAGACAAGGGCCCCAGCTTT
CASSSYLDKGPSF
>TRBV27|many|TRBD1|TRBJ1-1
TGTGCCAGCAGTTGGACAGGGAAGGGTGAAGCTTTCTTT
CASSWTGKGEAFF
>TRBV27|.|TRBD1|TRBJ1-5
TGTGCCAGCAGTTCCCGACAGGGCGTTCAGCCCCAGCATTTT
CASSSRQGVQPQHF
>TRBV5-4|.|.|TRBJ1-3
TGTGCCAGCAGCTCGGACGGGCTTCCAGGAAACACCATATATTTT
CASSSDGLPGNTIYF
>TRBV6-2/TRBV6-3|many|TRBD1|TRBJ2-3
TGTGCCAGCATCAAGGGGGCGAAGTCAGATACGCAGTATTTT
CASIKGAKSDTQYF
>TRBV12-3/TRBV12-4|few|TRBD1|TRBJ1-2
TGTGCCAGCAGTTTAGCCCGGGGACAGGCTAACTATGGCTACACCTTC
CASSLARGQANYGYTF
>TRBV12-3/TRBV12-4|.|.|TRBJ2-3
TGTGCCAGCACACCGGGGGCGAGCACAGATACGCAGTATTTT
CASTPGASTDTQYF
>TRBV2|.|TRBD2|TRBJ2-1
TGTGCCAGCAGTGGGATAGCGGGGGGTCTCTACAATGAGCAGTTCTTC
CASSGIAGGLYNEQFF
>TRBV12-3/TRBV12-4|many|TRBD1|TRBJ1-2
TGTGCCAGCAGTGCGGACAGGGTCTATGGCTACACCTTC
CASSADRVYGYTF
>TRBV7-2|.|.|TRBJ1-3
TGTGCCAGCAGCTCGACATACTCTGGAAACACCATATATTTT
CASSSTYSGNTIYF
>TRBV7-9|few|.|TRBJ1-1
TGTGCCAGCAGCTCCAGCGGTATCGGGACCACTGAAGCTTTCTTT
CASSSSGIGTTEAFF
>TRBV2|.|TRBD2|TRBJ2-2
TGTGCCAGCAGTCTAACGGGACTAGGGGGCACCGGGGAGCTGTTTTTT
CASSLTGLGGTGELFF
>TRBV29-1|many|.|TRBJ1-1
TGCAGCGTTGCCGCGAACACTGAAGCTTTCTTT
CSVAANTEAFF
>TRBV5-5|.|TRBD1|TRBJ1-5
TGTGCCAGCAGCTGGACAGGAACTAGCAATCAGCCCCAGCATTTT
CASSWTGTSNQPQHF
>TRBV7-9|few|TRBD1|TRBJ2-7
TGTGCCAGCAGCGGTGATGGGCAGGGGGCGCGGGAGCAGTACTTC
CASSGDGQGAREQYF
>TRBV20-1|many|.|TRBJ1-2
TGCAGTGCTAGGACGAACTATGGCTACACCTTC
CSARTNYGYTF
>TRBV19|few|TRBD1|TRBJ1-2
TGTGCCAGTAGGCCTAGACACGGGACAGGGGTTGGCTACACCTTC
CASRPRHGTGVGYTF
>TRBV6-2/TRBV6-3|.|TRBD1|TRBJ2-1
TGTGCCAGCAGTTACACCGGGACAGGACGATTAGGAGAGCAGTTCTTC
CASSYTGTGRLGEQFF